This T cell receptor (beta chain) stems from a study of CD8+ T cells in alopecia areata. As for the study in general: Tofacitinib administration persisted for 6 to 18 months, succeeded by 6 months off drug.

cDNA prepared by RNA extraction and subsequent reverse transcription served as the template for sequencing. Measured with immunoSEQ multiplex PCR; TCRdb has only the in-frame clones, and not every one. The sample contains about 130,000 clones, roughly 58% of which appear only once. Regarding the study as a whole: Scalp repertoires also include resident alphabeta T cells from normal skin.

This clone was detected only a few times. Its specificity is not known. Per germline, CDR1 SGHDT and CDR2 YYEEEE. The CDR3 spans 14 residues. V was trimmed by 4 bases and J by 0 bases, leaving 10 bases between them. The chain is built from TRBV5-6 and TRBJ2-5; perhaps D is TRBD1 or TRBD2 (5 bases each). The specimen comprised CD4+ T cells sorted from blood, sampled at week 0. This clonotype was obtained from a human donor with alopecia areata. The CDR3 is CASSLGTYQETQYF. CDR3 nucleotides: TGTGCCAGCAGCCTTGGGACCTACCAAGAGACCCAGTACTTC.